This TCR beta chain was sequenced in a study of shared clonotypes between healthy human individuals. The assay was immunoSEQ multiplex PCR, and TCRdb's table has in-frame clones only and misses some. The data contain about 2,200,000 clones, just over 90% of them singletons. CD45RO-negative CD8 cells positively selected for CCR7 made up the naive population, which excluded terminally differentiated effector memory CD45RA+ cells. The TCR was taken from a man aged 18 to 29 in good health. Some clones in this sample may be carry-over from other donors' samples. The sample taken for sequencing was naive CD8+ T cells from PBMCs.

This CDR3 reads CASSWRESYEQYF. CDR3 nucleotides: TGTGCCAGCAGCTGGAGGGAATCCTACGAGCAGTACTTC. This chain connects TRBV5-4 to TRBJ2-7; possible D gene TRBD2, 6 bases. V dropped 3 bases and J dropped 1 base, with 8 bases sitting between them. Germline CDR1 and CDR2: SGHNT and YYREEE (reference sequence). The CDR3 runs 13 residues.